This T cell receptor beta chain was recovered during a study of response to subunit inactivated influenza vaccine. On this clonotype: Its antigen is as yet unknown.

Whole-study findings and limits: Few additional T cells are recruited per seasonal influenza vaccination, authors suggested.

MiXCR, run by TCRdb on the RT-PCR reads, gives a single entry per CDR3 protein. The repertoire holds 710,000 or so distinct CDR3 sequences, with approximately 14% as singletons. The starting material was PBMCs from blood, obtained 11 to 12 days after vaccination. The TCR sequence derives from a man aged 50 or older who received an inactivated influenza vaccine.

The CDR3 coding sequence is TGTGCCTGGAGGGGGATAAACCGAGGCAATGAGCAGTTCTTC. Protein: CAWRGINRGNEQFF. The chain employs TRBV30 and TRBJ2-1; no clear D. Germline V lookup: CDR1 GTSNPN, CDR2 SVGIG (reference sequence). This CDR3 has 14 amino acids. V was shortened by 3 bases and J by 6 bases, with 15 bases between the two germline ends.